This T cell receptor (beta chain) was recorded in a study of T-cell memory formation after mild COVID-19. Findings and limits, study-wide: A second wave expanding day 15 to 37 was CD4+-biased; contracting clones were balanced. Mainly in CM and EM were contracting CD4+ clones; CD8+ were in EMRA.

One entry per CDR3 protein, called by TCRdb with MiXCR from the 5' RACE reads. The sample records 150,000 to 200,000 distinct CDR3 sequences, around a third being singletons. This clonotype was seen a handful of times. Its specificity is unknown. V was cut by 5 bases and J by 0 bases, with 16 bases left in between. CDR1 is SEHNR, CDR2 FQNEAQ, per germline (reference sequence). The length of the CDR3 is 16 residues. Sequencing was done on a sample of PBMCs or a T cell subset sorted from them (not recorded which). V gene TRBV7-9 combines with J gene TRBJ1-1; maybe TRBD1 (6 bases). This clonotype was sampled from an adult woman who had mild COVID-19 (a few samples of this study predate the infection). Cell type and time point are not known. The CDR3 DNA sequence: TGTGCCAGCAGCACTAGTCCGGGACACGTGAACACTGAAGCTTTCTTT. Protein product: CASSTSPGHVNTEAFF.